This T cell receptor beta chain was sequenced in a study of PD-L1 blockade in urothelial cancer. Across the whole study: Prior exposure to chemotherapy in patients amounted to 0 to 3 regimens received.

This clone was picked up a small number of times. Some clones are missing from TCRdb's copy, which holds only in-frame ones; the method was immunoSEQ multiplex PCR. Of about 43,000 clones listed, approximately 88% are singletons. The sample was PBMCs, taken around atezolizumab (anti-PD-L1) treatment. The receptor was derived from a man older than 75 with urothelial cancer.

CDR3 DNA sequence: TGTGCCAGCAGCTCCTCAGCGGGATTGGACTACGAGCAGTACTTC. It yields the protein CASSSSAGLDYEQYF. The chain combines TRBV27 with TRBJ2-7, with 7 bases lining up with TRBD2. Per the germline V gene, CDR1 is MNHEY and CDR2 is SMNVEV (reference sequence). The CDR3 totals 15 residues. With V trimmed by 6 bases and J by 3 bases, 11 bases remained unmatched.